The rows below give T cell receptor beta chains drawn from one sample of a study of long-term antiretroviral therapy in people with HIV. TCRdb's copy holds only in-frame clones and misses some; the assay was immunoSEQ multiplex PCR. The table shows about 25,000 clones, with approximately 83% occurring only once. Sequenced material: unsorted PBMCs, taken 1.2 years after starting antiretroviral therapy. The receptors derive from a man aged 45-65 years with HIV. CDR3s include the opening cysteine and the closing phenylalanine or tryptophan. The D gene is left open where the match is weak. Clone size appears in some rows only: once, few, many, or a class for an expanded clone.

D gene,V gene,clone size,CDR3 length,J gene,CDR3 DNA,CDR3 protein
NA,TRBV5-1,NA,15,TRBJ2-2,TGCGCCAGCAGCTTCCGAGACACGCACACCGGGGAGCTGTTTTTT,CASSFRDTHTGELFF
NA,TRBV4-1,once,12,TRBJ2-2,TGCGCCAGCAGCAAAGGCACCGGGGAGCTGTTTTTT,CASSKGTGELFF
TRBD1,TRBV12-5,NA,14,TRBJ1-2,TGTGCTAGTGGCATCGGGACAGGTCACTATGGCTACACCTTC,CASGIGTGHYGYTF
TRBD1,TRBV27,NA,15,TRBJ1-2,TGTGCCAGCAGTTTCTTGGGACAGGCTCGCTATGGCTACACCTTC,CASSFLGQARYGYTF
TRBD1,TRBV18,NA,15,TRBJ1-2,TGTGCCAGCTCATCTCTGCAGGGGGCCGACTATGGCTACACCTTC,CASSSLQGADYGYTF
NA,TRBV2,NA,14,TRBJ1-5,TGTGCCAGCAAGGGAGCGGTTGACAATCAGCCCCAGCATTTT,CASKGAVDNQPQHF
NA,TRBV10-2,NA,14,TRBJ1-2,TGCGCCAGCAGTGAGGTTAAAGGGGTTAGTGGCTACACCTTC,CASSEVKGVSGYTF
TRBD2,TRBV2,few,16,TRBJ2-7,TGTGCCAGCAGTGCCAGCGGGGGGCCGGAATCCTACGAGCAGTACTTC,CASSASGGPESYEQYF
NA,TRBV4-1,NA,14,TRBJ2-7,TGCGCCAGCAGCCAAGAGGGGGGCACCTACGAGCAGTACTTC,CASSQEGGTYEQYF
TRBD1,TRBV18,NA,15,TRBJ1-5,TGTGCCAGCTCACTGACCGGGACAGGGGATCAGCCCCAGCATTTT,CASSLTGTGDQPQHF
TRBD2,TRBV9,NA,16,TRBJ2-5,TGTGCCAGCAGCGGAGGGGGACTAGCGGGGCAAGAGACCCAGTACTTC,CASSGGGLAGQETQYF
TRBD1,TRBV5-4,NA,16,TRBJ1-1,TGTGCCAGCAGCGAAGGACAGGGGGGTTTCGTCACTGAAGCTTTCTTT,CASSEGQGGFVTEAFF